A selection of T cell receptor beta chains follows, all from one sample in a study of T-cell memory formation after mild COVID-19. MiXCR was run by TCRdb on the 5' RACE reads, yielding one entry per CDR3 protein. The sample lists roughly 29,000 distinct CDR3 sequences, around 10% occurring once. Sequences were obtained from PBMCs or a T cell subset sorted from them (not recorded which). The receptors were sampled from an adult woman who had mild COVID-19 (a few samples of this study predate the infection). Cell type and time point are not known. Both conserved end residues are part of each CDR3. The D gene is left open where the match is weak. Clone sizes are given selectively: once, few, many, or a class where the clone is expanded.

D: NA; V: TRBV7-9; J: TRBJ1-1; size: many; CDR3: CASSLANGVPEAFF; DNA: TGTGCCAGCAGCTTAGCGAACGGGGTCCCTGAAGCTTTCTTT
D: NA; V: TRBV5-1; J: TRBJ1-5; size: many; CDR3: CASSVDGGYQPQHF; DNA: TGCGCCAGCAGCGTCGACGGGGGCTATCAGCCCCAGCATTTT
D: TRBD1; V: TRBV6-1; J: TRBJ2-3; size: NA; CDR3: CASSEATGVDTQYF; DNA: TGTGCCAGCAGTGAAGCGACAGGGGTAGATACGCAGTATTTT
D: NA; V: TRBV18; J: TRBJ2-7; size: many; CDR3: CASSQEQGYEQYF; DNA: TGTGCCAGCTCCCAAGAACAGGGCTACGAGCAGTACTTC
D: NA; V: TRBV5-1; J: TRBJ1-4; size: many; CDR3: CASSLAGTANNEKLFF; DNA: TGCGCCAGCAGCTTGGCCGGGACCGCCAATAATGAAAAACTGTTTTTT
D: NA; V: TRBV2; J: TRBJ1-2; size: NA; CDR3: CASDHVGGLYGYTF; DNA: TGTGCCAGCGACCACGTGGGGGGACTCTATGGCTACACCTTC
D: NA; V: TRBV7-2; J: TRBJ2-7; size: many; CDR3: CASSWGSSYEQYF; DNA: TGTGCCAGCAGCTGGGGGTCCTCCTACGAGCAGTACTTC
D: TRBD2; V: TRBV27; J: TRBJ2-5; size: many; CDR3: CASRPASGRAYETQYF; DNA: TGTGCCAGTAGGCCGGCTAGCGGGAGGGCCTATGAGACCCAGTACTTC
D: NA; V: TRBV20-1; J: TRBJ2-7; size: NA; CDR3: CSARSGFEQYF; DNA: TGCAGTGCTAGAAGCGGGTTCGAGCAGTACTTC
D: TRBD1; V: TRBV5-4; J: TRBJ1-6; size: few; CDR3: CASSLGGGLNSPLHF; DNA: TGTGCCAGCAGCTTGGGAGGGGGCCTTAATTCACCCCTCCACTTT
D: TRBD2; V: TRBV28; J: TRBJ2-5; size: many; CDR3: CASSLSRGLGSLETQYF; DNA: TGTGCCAGCAGTTTATCTCGGGGACTAGGCTCGTTAGAGACCCAGTACTTC
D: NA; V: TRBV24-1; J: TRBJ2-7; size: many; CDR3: CATSRPTGSSYEQYF; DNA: TGTGCCACCAGTCGTCCGACGGGGTCCTCCTACGAGCAGTACTTC
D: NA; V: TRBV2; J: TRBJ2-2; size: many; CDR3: CASSGDTGELFF; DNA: TGTGCCAGCAGTGGGGACACCGGGGAGCTGTTTTTT
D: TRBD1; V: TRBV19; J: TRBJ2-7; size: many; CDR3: CASSTSLGQGVEQYF; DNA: TGTGCCAGTAGTACAAGTTTAGGGCAGGGGGTCGAGCAGTACTTC
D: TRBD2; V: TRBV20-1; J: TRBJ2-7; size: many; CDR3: CSARKRGRALYEQYF; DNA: TGCAGTGCTAGAAAGCGGGGACGGGCTCTCTACGAGCAGTACTTC
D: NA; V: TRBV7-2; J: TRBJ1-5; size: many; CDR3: CASSIYRARNQPQHF; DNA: TGTGCCAGCAGCATATACAGGGCCCGTAATCAGCCCCAGCATTTT
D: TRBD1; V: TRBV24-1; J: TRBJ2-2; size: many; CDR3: CATSDLTGGLSTGELFF; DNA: TGTGCCACCAGTGATTTGACAGGGGGGCTCAGCACCGGGGAGCTGTTTTTT
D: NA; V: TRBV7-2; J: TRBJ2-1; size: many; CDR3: CASSFRETSEQFF; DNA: TGTGCCAGCAGCTTTCGGGAGACTAGTGAGCAGTTCTTC
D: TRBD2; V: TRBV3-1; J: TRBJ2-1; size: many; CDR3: CASSQGGGATNEQFF; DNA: TGTGCCAGCAGCCAAGGCGGGGGGGCCACAAATGAGCAGTTCTTC
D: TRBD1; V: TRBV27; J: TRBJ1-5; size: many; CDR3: CASRLTGTGGSQPQHF; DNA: TGTGCCAGCAGACTGACCGGGACAGGGGGATCACAGCCCCAGCATTTT
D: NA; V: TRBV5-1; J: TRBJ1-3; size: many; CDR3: CASSPDSSSGNTIYF; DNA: TGCGCCAGCAGCCCAGACTCGAGCTCTGGAAACACCATATATTTT
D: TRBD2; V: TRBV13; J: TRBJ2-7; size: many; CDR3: CASSPKRGVSYEQYF; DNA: TGTGCCAGCAGCCCCAAGCGGGGGGTCTCCTACGAGCAGTACTTC
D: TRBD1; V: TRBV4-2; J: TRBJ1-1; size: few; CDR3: CASSQEEGALNTEAFF; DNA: TGTGCCAGCAGCCAAGAGGAGGGGGCCTTGAACACTGAAGCTTTCTTT
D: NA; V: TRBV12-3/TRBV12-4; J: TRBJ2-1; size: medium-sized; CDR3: CASRWRGNEQFF; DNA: TGTGCCAGCAGATGGAGAGGGAATGAGCAGTTCTTC
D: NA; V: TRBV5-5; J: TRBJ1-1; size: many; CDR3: CASSLLGGGDTEAFF; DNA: TGTGCCAGCAGCTTGCTCGGGGGTGGGGACACTGAAGCTTTCTTT
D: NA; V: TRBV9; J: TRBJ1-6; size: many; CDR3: CASSPRSGQWNNSPLHF; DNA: TGTGCCAGCAGCCCACGTTCGGGACAATGGAATAATTCACCCCTCCACTTT
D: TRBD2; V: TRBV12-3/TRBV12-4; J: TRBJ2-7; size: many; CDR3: CASSPGLAYEQYF; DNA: TGTGCCAGCAGTCCGGGACTAGCCTACGAGCAGTACTTC
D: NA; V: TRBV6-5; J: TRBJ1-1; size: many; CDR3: CASNEVRTNTEAFF; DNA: TGTGCCAGCAACGAAGTTAGGACGAACACTGAAGCTTTCTTT